Each of the 13 T cell receptor beta chains below was sequenced from the same sample in a study of CD8 T cells in Susac syndrome. RNA in amounts of roughly 0.45 to 1 ug was reverse transcribed with random hexamers. One entry per CDR3 protein results from TCRdb running MiXCR on the immunoSEQ multiplex PCR reads. This sample has about 300,000 distinct CDR3 sequences, with around 89% found just once. Sequences were obtained from CD8+ T cells from PBMCs. The receptors were gathered from a human donor with multiple sclerosis.

CDR3 protein: CASSPPGSLQETQYF. Here the CDR3 DNA reads TGTGCCAGCAGCCCCCCGGGGAGCCTCCAAGAGACCCAGTACTTC. The gene calls are TRBV7-9 and TRBJ2-5; possible D gene TRBD2, 5 bases. Germline lookup yields CDR1 SEHNR and CDR2 FQNEAQ (reference sequence). The V and J ends lost 5 bases and 1 base respectively, with 14 bases between them. CDR3 length equals 15 residues. Filled out from reference TRBV7-9 and TRBJ2-5, the complete variable domain reads DTGVSQNPRHKITKRGQNVTFRCDPISEHNRLYWYRQTLGQGPEFLTYFQNEAQLEKSRLLSDRFSAERPKGSFSTLEIQRTEQGDSAMYLCASSPPGSLQETQYFGPGTRLLVL.

The chain links TRBV29-1 to TRBJ2-1; D is undetermined. This CDR3 has 16 amino acids. V gave up 0 bases and J gave up 3 bases, with 15 bases separating them. Germline V gene lookup returns CDR1 SQVTM and CDR2 ANQGSEA. The CDR3 loop reads CSVEDLGSLLYNEQFF. The CDR3, as DNA: TGCAGCGTTGAAGATCTTGGCAGCTTACTCTACAATGAGCAGTTCTTC.

This sequence joins TRBV11-2 and TRBJ2-1; 9 positions agree with TRBD2. Germline V gene sequence: CDR1 SGHAT, CDR2 FQNNGV. With 5 bases clipped from V and 6 bases from J, the junction kept 20 bases outside the gene matches. The CDR3 loop spans 19 amino acids. The CDR3 nucleotides read TGTGCCAGCAGCACAAGACATCTTAGAAGGCTAGCGGGGCCCAATGAGCAGTTCTTC. Its translation: CASSTRHLRRLAGPNEQFF. The full variable domain, completed using reference TRBV11-2 and TRBJ2-1, is EAGVAQSPRYKIIEKRQSVAFWCNPISGHATLYWYQQILGQGPKLLIQFQNNGVVDDSQLPKDRFSAERLKGVDSTLKIQPAKLEDSAVYLCASSTRHLRRLAGPNEQFFGPGTRLTVL.

This clonotype was seen a handful of times. J is TRBJ2-2 and V is TRBV5-1; D unclear. The germline V and J ends were trimmed by 3 bases and 0 bases, with 9 bases remaining between them. Germline assignment: CDR1 SGHRS and CDR2 YFSETQ. The CDR3 extends over 15 amino acids. CDR3 loop: CASSSAATNTGELFF. The CDR3 DNA is TGCGCCAGCAGCTCGGCCGCCACGAACACCGGGGAGCTGTTTTTT.

The gene calls are TRBV6-2 or TRBV6-3 and TRBJ2-1; 8 positions agree with TRBD2. The CDR3 runs 15 residues. Germline trimming cut 6 bases from V and 6 bases from J; bases unmatched to any gene: 10. Looked up from germline, CDR1 is MNHEY and CDR2 is SVGEGT. CDR3 loop: CASRRMLAGLNEQFF. The CDR3 DNA is TGTGCCAGCAGACGGATGCTAGCGGGCCTCAATGAGCAGTTCTTC.

On this clonotype itself: At one boundary the junction diverges from the germline segment, which might be a read error. The V and J genes are TRBV27 and TRBJ2-7, with D possibly TRBD2 on 5 matching bases. CDR1 is MNHEY and CDR2 is SMNVEV in the germline V gene (reference sequence). This CDR3 has 14 residues. CDR3 sequence: CASSISIGAYEQYF. The CDR3 DNA follows: TGTGCCAGCAGTATATCGATCGGGGCCTACGAGCAGTACTTC.

V is TRBV4-1 and J is TRBJ2-4; TRBD2 matches at 7 bases. Germline V gene sequence: CDR1 MGHRA, CDR2 YSYEKL. V lost 1 base and J lost 3; bases outside the gene matches: 6. CDR3 size: 16 residues. CDR3 in DNA: TGCGCCAGCAGCCAAGGTCGGGCTAGCGGCAAAAACATTCAGTACTTC. As protein: CASSQGRASGKNIQYF.

The rearrangement links TRBV20-1 to TRBJ2-5; 11 nucleotides align to TRBD2. The germline gives CDR1 DFQATT, CDR2 SNEGSKA (reference sequence). The J segment lost 5 bases and the V segment lost 2 bases, leaving 4 bases of the junction unmatched. The CDR3 runs 14 residues. CDR3 DNA: TGCAGTGCTAGACAAGTAGCGGGGGGGGAGACCCAGTACTTC. Translated: CSARQVAGGETQYF.

This chain connects TRBV12-3 or TRBV12-4 to TRBJ1-2; 10 bases agree with TRBD1. The V and J ends lost 3 bases and 6 bases, in that order; junction bases with no gene match: 7. The CDR3 loop spans 15 amino acids. For the CDR3, the DNA is TGTGCCAGCAGTTTGGAGGGGGACAGGGGAAATGGCTACACCTTC. It specifies CASSLEGDRGNGYTF.

The chain recombines TRBV4-1 with TRBJ1-3, with D unresolved. Germline V gene lookup returns CDR1 MGHRA and CDR2 YSYEKL. V lost 4 bases and J 0 bases, leaving 22 bases between the germline ends. This CDR3 comprises 19 residues. CDR3 protein: CASSLLPEGAGFSGNTIYF. CDR3 DNA sequence: TGCGCCAGCAGCCTCCTACCAGAGGGAGCGGGATTCTCTGGAAACACCATATATTTT.

The chain combines TRBV27 with TRBJ1-2, with D perhaps TRBD1 (5 bases). The germline V gene encodes CDR1 MNHEY and CDR2 SMNVEV (reference sequence). V lost 0 bases and J lost 3, with 23 bases in between. This CDR3 contains 19 residues. CDR3 bases: TGTGCCAGCAGTTTATCGATCCCAAAGCAGGGCGAATCCTACTATGGCTACACCTTC. Translated: CASSLSIPKQGESYYGYTF.

The V gene is TRBV7-9, the J gene TRBJ2-1; D is ambiguous. V was shortened by 3 bases and J by 7 bases, with 7 bases between the two germline ends. CDR3 length equals 12 residues. Germline assignment: CDR1 SEHNR and CDR2 FQNEAQ (reference sequence). The CDR3: CASSFPRNEQFF. DNA of the CDR3: TGTGCCAGCAGCTTCCCCCGTAATGAGCAGTTCTTC.

This chain links TRBV20-1 with TRBJ2-1, with D unclear. V was clipped by 4 bases and J by 8 bases, with 12 bases between them. Germline assignment: CDR1 DFQATT and CDR2 SNEGSKA (reference sequence). This CDR3 region has 12 residues. CDR3 amino acids: CSATLGLHEQFF. The CDR3 nucleotides are TGCAGTGCTACTCTTGGTCTCCATGAGCAGTTCTTC.